The subject of this entry is one T cell receptor beta chain. Its antigen is unknown. This record belongs to a study of siplizumab effects on memory and regulatory T cells. The study's findings and limits: Some alloreactive sequences were traceable to unstimulated CD4+ memory cells, and siplizumab significantly reduced them. No assignable naive or memory phenotype existed for roughly 80-97% of proliferating CD4+ or CD8+ clones.

The V gene end was trimmed by 2 bases and the J gene end by 3 bases; junction bases not matched to a gene: 5. CDR1 and CDR2 (germline): SGHVS, FNYEAQ. CDR3 length equals 16 residues. Generated by immunoSEQ multiplex PCR, the TCRdb table keeps only in-frame clones and is missing some. The table records tens of thousands of clones, about 96% of them present only once. The sequence was obtained from a human donor in good health. The V gene is TRBV7-6, the J gene TRBJ1-2; TRBD1 matches at 11 bases. What was sequenced was naive CD4+ T cells sorted from blood. The CDR3 sequence is CASSLSRDRGDYGYTF. The CDR3 nucleotides are TGTGCCAGCAGCTTATCCCGGGACAGGGGGGACTATGGCTACACCTTC.